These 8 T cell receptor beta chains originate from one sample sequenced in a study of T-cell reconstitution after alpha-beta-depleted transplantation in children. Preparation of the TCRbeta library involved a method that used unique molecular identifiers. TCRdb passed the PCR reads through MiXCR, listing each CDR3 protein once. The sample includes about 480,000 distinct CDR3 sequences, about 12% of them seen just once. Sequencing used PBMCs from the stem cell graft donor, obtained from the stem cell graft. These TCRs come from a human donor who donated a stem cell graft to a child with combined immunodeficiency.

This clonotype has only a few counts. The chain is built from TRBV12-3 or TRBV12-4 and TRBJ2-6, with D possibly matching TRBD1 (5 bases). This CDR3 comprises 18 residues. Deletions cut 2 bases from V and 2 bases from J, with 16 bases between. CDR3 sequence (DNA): TGTGCCAGCAGTTTATATCAGGGTTGGATGGCTGGGGCCAACGTCCTGACTTTC. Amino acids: CASSLYQGWMAGANVLTF.

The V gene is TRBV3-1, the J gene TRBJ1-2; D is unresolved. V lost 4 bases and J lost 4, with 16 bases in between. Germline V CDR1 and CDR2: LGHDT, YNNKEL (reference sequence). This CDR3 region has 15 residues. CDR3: CASSPAPGLGYGYTF. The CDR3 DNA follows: TGTGCCAGCAGCCCGGCTCCGGGTTTAGGCTATGGCTACACCTTC.

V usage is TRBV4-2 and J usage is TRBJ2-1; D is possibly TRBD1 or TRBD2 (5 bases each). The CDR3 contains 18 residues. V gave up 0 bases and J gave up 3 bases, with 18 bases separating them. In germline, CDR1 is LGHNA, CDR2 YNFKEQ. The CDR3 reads CASSQDPGDGADYNEQFF. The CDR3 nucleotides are TGTGCCAGCAGCCAAGATCCAGGAGACGGGGCCGACTACAATGAGCAGTTCTTC.

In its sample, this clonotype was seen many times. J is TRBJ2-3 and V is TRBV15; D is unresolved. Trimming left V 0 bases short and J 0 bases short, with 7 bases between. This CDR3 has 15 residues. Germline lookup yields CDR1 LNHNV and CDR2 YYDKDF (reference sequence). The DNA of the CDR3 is TGTGCCACCAGCAGAGAGCTAGGAAGCACAGATACGCAGTATTTT. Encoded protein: CATSRELGSTDTQYF.

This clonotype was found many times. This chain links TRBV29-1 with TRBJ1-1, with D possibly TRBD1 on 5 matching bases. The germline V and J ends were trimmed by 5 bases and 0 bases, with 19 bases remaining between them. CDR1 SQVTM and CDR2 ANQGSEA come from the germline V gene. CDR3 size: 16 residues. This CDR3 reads CSVLTGRGVVNTEAFF. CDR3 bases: TGCAGCGTTTTAACGGGGCGAGGTGTTGTGAACACTGAAGCTTTCTTT.

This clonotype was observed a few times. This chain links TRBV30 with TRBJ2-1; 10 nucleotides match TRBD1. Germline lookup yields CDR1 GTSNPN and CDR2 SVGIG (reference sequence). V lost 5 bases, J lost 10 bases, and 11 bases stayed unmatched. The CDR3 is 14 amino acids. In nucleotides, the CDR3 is TGTGCCTGGGAGGGGGACAGGGGAATAAAGGAGCAGTTCTTC. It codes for CAWEGDRGIKEQFF. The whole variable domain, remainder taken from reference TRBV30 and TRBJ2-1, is SQTIHQWPATLVQPVGSPLSLECTVEGTSNPNLYWYRQAAGRGLQLLFYSVGIGQISSEVPQNLSASRPQDRQFILSSKKLLLSDSGFYLCAWEGDRGIKEQFFGPGTRLTVL.

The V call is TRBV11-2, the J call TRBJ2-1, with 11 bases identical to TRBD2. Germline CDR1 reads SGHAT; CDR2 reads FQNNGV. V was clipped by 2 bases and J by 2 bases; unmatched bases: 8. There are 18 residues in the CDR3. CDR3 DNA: TGTGCCAGCAGCTTATTCGTCATAGCGGGAGGGCCCTACAATGAGCAGTTCTTC. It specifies CASSLFVIAGGPYNEQFF. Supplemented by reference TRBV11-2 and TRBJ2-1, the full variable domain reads EAGVAQSPRYKIIEKRQSVAFWCNPISGHATLYWYQQILGQGPKLLIQFQNNGVVDDSQLPKDRFSAERLKGVDSTLKIQPAKLEDSAVYLCASSLFVIAGGPYNEQFFGPGTRLTVL.

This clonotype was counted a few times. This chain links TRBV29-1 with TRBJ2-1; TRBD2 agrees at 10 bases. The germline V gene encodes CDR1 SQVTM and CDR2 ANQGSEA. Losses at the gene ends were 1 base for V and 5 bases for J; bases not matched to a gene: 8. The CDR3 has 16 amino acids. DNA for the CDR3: TGCAGCGTTGAAGCGGCTAGCGGGAGTTTGGACAATGAGCAGTTCTTC. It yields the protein CSVEAASGSLDNEQFF.